This T cell receptor beta chain was captured by sequencing in a study of control samples from healthy donors and cancer patients. Libraries were prepared by immunoSEQ multiplex PCR; TCRdb keeps only in-frame clonotypes and omits some of them. The table lists 79,000 or so clones, roughly 89% of them singletons. CDR1 LNHDA and CDR2 SQIVND come from the germline V gene (reference sequence). V was trimmed by 7 bases and J by 5 bases, leaving 9 bases between them. This CDR3 has 12 amino acids. The V call is TRBV19, the J call TRBJ1-5; no clear D. The TCR originated in a woman between 45 and 60 years old with colorectal cancer. Specimen: PBMCs. DNA for the CDR3: TGTGCCAGTATGAGGGCCGATCAGCCCCAGCATTTT. Its protein is CASMRADQPQHF.